These T cell receptor beta chains were read from a single sample in a study of blood T cell repertoires in COVID-19. Assay used: immunoSEQ multiplex PCR; TCRdb lists only in-frame clones, some missing. Of approximately 260,000 clones in the sample, 75% to 90% are singletons; the top ten hold under 2.5%. Sequencing was performed on peripheral blood. The receptor source for this set is a man in his forties or fifties with acute or convalescent COVID-19. Both conserved end residues are part of each CDR3. The D gene is left open where the match is weak. Rows may omit the clone size; those that give it use once, few, many or a size class.

clone_size: NA; v_call: TRBV4-1; d_call: NA; j_call: TRBJ1-6; cdr3_nt: TGCGCCAGCAGCCCTACGGGGTCCGCTTATTCACCCCTCCACTTT; cdr3_aa: CASSPTGSAYSPLHF
clone_size: NA; v_call: TRBV18; d_call: NA; j_call: TRBJ1-1; cdr3_nt: TGTGCCAGCTCACCATTGCCGGAGAATGAAGCTTTCTTT; cdr3_aa: CASSPLPENEAFF
clone_size: NA; v_call: TRBV5-1; d_call: TRBD1; j_call: TRBJ1-4; cdr3_nt: TGCGCCAGCAGCTCGGGACAGGGGCCTTCTAATGAAAAACTGTTTTTT; cdr3_aa: CASSSGQGPSNEKLFF
clone_size: NA; v_call: TRBV19; d_call: TRBD2; j_call: TRBJ2-5; cdr3_nt: TGTGCCAGTAGTATAGGAGCGGGGGGGCTGGGAGAGACCCAGTACTTC; cdr3_aa: CASSIGAGGLGETQYF
clone_size: NA; v_call: TRBV7-9; d_call: NA; j_call: TRBJ1-4; cdr3_nt: TGTGCCAGCAGCCGTTCGGGTCCGGCTAATGAAAAACTGTTTTTT; cdr3_aa: CASSRSGPANEKLFF
clone_size: NA; v_call: TRBV24-1; d_call: TRBD2; j_call: TRBJ2-1; cdr3_nt: TGTGCCACCGCCCGGGTTAGCGGGGAAGGTGATGAGCAGTTCTTC; cdr3_aa: CATARVSGEGDEQFF
clone_size: NA; v_call: TRBV10-1; d_call: TRBD1; j_call: TRBJ2-7; cdr3_nt: TGCGCCAGCAGCCTAACTAGGACAGGACAATACGAGCAGTACTTC; cdr3_aa: CASSLTRTGQYEQYF
clone_size: NA; v_call: TRBV2; d_call: NA; j_call: TRBJ2-5; cdr3_nt: TGTGCCAGCAGTGCACAGGGAGAGACCCAGTACTTC; cdr3_aa: CASSAQGETQYF
clone_size: NA; v_call: TRBV18; d_call: TRBD1; j_call: TRBJ1-2; cdr3_nt: TGTGCCAGCTCACCAGACAGGGATTTGGCAAGTCGGTTCTTCTATGGCTACACCTTC; cdr3_aa: CASSPDRDLASRFFYGYTF
clone_size: NA; v_call: TRBV7-9; d_call: TRBD1; j_call: TRBJ2-6; cdr3_nt: TGTGCCAGCAGCCCAGGGACAGGGCCAACCTCTGGGGCCAACGTCCTGACTTTC; cdr3_aa: CASSPGTGPTSGANVLTF
clone_size: NA; v_call: TRBV7-6; d_call: NA; j_call: TRBJ2-7; cdr3_nt: TGTGCCAGCAGCTACCGGGGTCCCTACGAGCAGTACTTC; cdr3_aa: CASSYRGPYEQYF
clone_size: NA; v_call: TRBV15; d_call: NA; j_call: TRBJ1-4; cdr3_nt: TGTGCCACCAGCAGAGATCCCAGGGGAAGGGTAGTGGAAAAACTGTTTTTT; cdr3_aa: CATSRDPRGRVVEKLFF
clone_size: NA; v_call: TRBV5-1; d_call: NA; j_call: TRBJ1-2; cdr3_nt: TGCGCCAGCAGCTCTATGGGGCAGAACTATGGCTACACCTTC; cdr3_aa: CASSSMGQNYGYTF
clone_size: NA; v_call: TRBV27; d_call: NA; j_call: TRBJ1-3; cdr3_nt: TGTGCCAGCAGTTTAAGCGGGGCGGGCGGAAACACCATATATTTT; cdr3_aa: CASSLSGAGGNTIYF
clone_size: NA; v_call: TRBV2; d_call: TRBD2; j_call: TRBJ2-1; cdr3_nt: TGTGCCAGCCCCTTAGGGCTAGCGGACCTCGTGTCCGAGCAGTTCTTC; cdr3_aa: CASPLGLADLVSEQFF
clone_size: once; v_call: TRBV4-1; d_call: NA; j_call: TRBJ2-7; cdr3_nt: TGCGCCAGCAGCCAAGCCTATAACTACGAGCAGTACTTC; cdr3_aa: CASSQAYNYEQYF
clone_size: NA; v_call: TRBV7-3; d_call: TRBD2; j_call: TRBJ2-1; cdr3_nt: TGTGCCAGCAGCTTAGGGACTAGAGAAGGCAATGAGCAGTTCTTC; cdr3_aa: CASSLGTREGNEQFF
clone_size: NA; v_call: TRBV18; d_call: TRBD2; j_call: TRBJ2-5; cdr3_nt: TGTGCCAGCTCACGACCGAGCGGGGGCAGATGGGAGACCCAGTACTTC; cdr3_aa: CASSRPSGGRWETQYF
clone_size: few; v_call: TRBV2; d_call: NA; j_call: TRBJ1-5; cdr3_nt: TGTGCCAGCAGAGGCGTCAGGGGAAGAGGGAATCAGCCCCAGCATTTT; cdr3_aa: CASRGVRGRGNQPQHF
clone_size: NA; v_call: TRBV6-6; d_call: TRBD1; j_call: TRBJ2-7; cdr3_nt: TGTGCCAGCAGAGGGGTGGACAGGGGTGGGCTCGAGCAGTACTTC; cdr3_aa: CASRGVDRGGLEQYF
clone_size: NA; v_call: TRBV29-1; d_call: NA; j_call: TRBJ2-5; cdr3_nt: TGCAGCGTTGAAGAGTCGGGTAAGGAGACCCAGTACTTC; cdr3_aa: CSVEESGKETQYF
clone_size: NA; v_call: TRBV5-1; d_call: NA; j_call: TRBJ1-4; cdr3_nt: TGCGCCAGCAGCTTGGCGGGGTCGGAAAAACTGTTTTTT; cdr3_aa: CASSLAGSEKLFF
clone_size: NA; v_call: TRBV7-9; d_call: NA; j_call: TRBJ2-7; cdr3_nt: TGTGCCAGCAGCGTCGCCCAGGGGTCGGGCGAGCAGTACTTC; cdr3_aa: CASSVAQGSGEQYF
clone_size: NA; v_call: TRBV7-2; d_call: NA; j_call: TRBJ1-4; cdr3_nt: TGTGCCAGCAGCTTAGGGCAGGGAGGTGAAAAACTGTTTTTT; cdr3_aa: CASSLGQGGEKLFF
clone_size: once; v_call: TRBV6-5; d_call: NA; j_call: TRBJ1-5; cdr3_nt: TGTGCCAGCAGGGGCAGCAATCAGCCCCAGCATTTT; cdr3_aa: CASRGSNQPQHF
clone_size: NA; v_call: TRBV18; d_call: NA; j_call: TRBJ1-2; cdr3_nt: TGTGCCAGCTCACGCACGCAGGATGAGTATGGCTACACCTTC; cdr3_aa: CASSRTQDEYGYTF
clone_size: NA; v_call: TRBV18; d_call: TRBD2; j_call: TRBJ2-5; cdr3_nt: TGTGCCAGCTCACCGGGACTAGCTCGGGAGACCCAGTACTTC; cdr3_aa: CASSPGLARETQYF
clone_size: NA; v_call: TRBV12-3/TRBV12-4; d_call: NA; j_call: TRBJ1-1; cdr3_nt: TGTGCCAGCAGTCGGGGGGGGAACACTGAAGCTTTCTTT; cdr3_aa: CASSRGGNTEAFF
clone_size: NA; v_call: TRBV27; d_call: NA; j_call: TRBJ1-2; cdr3_nt: TGTGCCAGCAGTTTAAACCCATCGGGGGGGATTAGTCAATCGGATGGCTACACCTTC; cdr3_aa: CASSLNPSGGISQSDGYTF
clone_size: NA; v_call: TRBV7-9; d_call: NA; j_call: TRBJ1-2; cdr3_nt: TGTGCCAGCAGCCCGACAGGCCTGTCCGCGATGTATGGCTACACCTTC; cdr3_aa: CASSPTGLSAMYGYTF
clone_size: NA; v_call: TRBV19; d_call: NA; j_call: TRBJ1-2; cdr3_nt: TGTGCCAGTACTCTGTCAGGGAACGACGGCTACACCTTC; cdr3_aa: CASTLSGNDGYTF
clone_size: NA; v_call: TRBV11-3; d_call: TRBD1; j_call: TRBJ2-5; cdr3_nt: TGTGCCGTAGGCAGGACAGGGAGCCAAGAGACCCAGTACTTC; cdr3_aa: CAVGRTGSQETQYF
clone_size: once; v_call: TRBV11-2; d_call: NA; j_call: TRBJ2-7; cdr3_nt: TGTGCCAGCAGCTTAGGAGCCACTCTATACGAGCAGTACTTC; cdr3_aa: CASSLGATLYEQYF
clone_size: NA; v_call: TRBV5-1; d_call: TRBD1; j_call: TRBJ2-7; cdr3_nt: TGCGCCAGCAGCCAGATGGCGGGACAGGGGGCCTACGAGCAGTACTTC; cdr3_aa: CASSQMAGQGAYEQYF
clone_size: NA; v_call: TRBV7-8; d_call: NA; j_call: TRBJ1-2; cdr3_nt: TGTGCCAGCAGCCAGGAGGGCTATGGCTACACCTTC; cdr3_aa: CASSQEGYGYTF
clone_size: NA; v_call: TRBV5-4; d_call: NA; j_call: TRBJ1-3; cdr3_nt: TGTGCCAGCACCCAGGGCTCTGGAAACACCATATATTTT; cdr3_aa: CASTQGSGNTIYF
clone_size: NA; v_call: TRBV3-1/TRBV3-2; d_call: NA; j_call: TRBJ1-5; cdr3_nt: TGTGCCAGCAGCCGAGGAGCTGTTAGCAATCAGCCCCAGCATTTT; cdr3_aa: CASSRGAVSNQPQHF
clone_size: NA; v_call: TRBV10-2; d_call: TRBD2; j_call: TRBJ2-3; cdr3_nt: TGCGCCAGCAGTGAGGGACTAGCTAGCACAGATACGCAGTATTTT; cdr3_aa: CASSEGLASTDTQYF
clone_size: few; v_call: TRBV7-3; d_call: NA; j_call: TRBJ1-5; cdr3_nt: TGTGCCAGCAGCTTAGAGCACGGCGGCCCCCAGCATTTT; cdr3_aa: CASSLEHGGPQHF
clone_size: NA; v_call: TRBV29-1; d_call: TRBD1; j_call: TRBJ1-2; cdr3_nt: TGCAGCGCGGAAGTGAGAGACAGGGACTATGGCTACACCTTC; cdr3_aa: CSAEVRDRDYGYTF
clone_size: NA; v_call: TRBV29-1; d_call: NA; j_call: TRBJ1-4; cdr3_nt: TGCAGCGCCGCGGACACTGGGGTGGGCGAAAAACTGTTTTTT; cdr3_aa: CSAADTGVGEKLFF
clone_size: NA; v_call: TRBV5-1; d_call: NA; j_call: TRBJ2-7; cdr3_nt: TGCGCCAGCAGCTTCCTCAGGGGTTCTGGGTACGAGCAGTACTTC; cdr3_aa: CASSFLRGSGYEQYF
clone_size: NA; v_call: TRBV2; d_call: NA; j_call: TRBJ2-5; cdr3_nt: TGTGCCACCTCTATGGGCACTCAGGAGACCCAGTACTTC; cdr3_aa: CATSMGTQETQYF
clone_size: NA; v_call: TRBV19; d_call: TRBD1; j_call: TRBJ1-6; cdr3_nt: TGTGCCACCCAGGGAACGCACTTAGGGGGCTTCAATTCACCCCTCCACTTT; cdr3_aa: CATQGTHLGGFNSPLHF
clone_size: NA; v_call: TRBV5-1; d_call: TRBD2; j_call: TRBJ2-3; cdr3_nt: TGCGCCAGCAGCTCCTGGGTCCTAGCGGGGGCCGGGGATACGCAGTATTTT; cdr3_aa: CASSSWVLAGAGDTQYF
clone_size: NA; v_call: TRBV30; d_call: NA; j_call: TRBJ1-5; cdr3_nt: TGTGCCTGGACGGTTGGCAATCAGCCCCAGCATTTT; cdr3_aa: CAWTVGNQPQHF
clone_size: NA; v_call: TRBV2; d_call: TRBD1; j_call: TRBJ2-1; cdr3_nt: TGTGCCAGCAGCCCGGGACAGGGGGTTGAGCAGTTCTTC; cdr3_aa: CASSPGQGVEQFF
clone_size: NA; v_call: TRBV14; d_call: NA; j_call: TRBJ2-3; cdr3_nt: TGTGCCAGCAGCCAACTGGCAATTAGCACAGATACGCAGTATTTT; cdr3_aa: CASSQLAISTDTQYF
clone_size: NA; v_call: TRBV3-1/TRBV3-2; d_call: NA; j_call: TRBJ1-4; cdr3_nt: TGTGCCAGCAGCCAAGAGGGGATCGGGGAACTGTTTTTT; cdr3_aa: CASSQEGIGELFF
clone_size: once; v_call: TRBV30; d_call: TRBD1; j_call: TRBJ2-3; cdr3_nt: TGTGCCTGGAACAGGGGGGATACGCAGTATTTT; cdr3_aa: CAWNRGDTQYF
clone_size: NA; v_call: TRBV5-1; d_call: NA; j_call: TRBJ2-7; cdr3_nt: TGCGCCAGCAGCTTGAACACCGACAGAGCCTACGAGCAGTACTTC; cdr3_aa: CASSLNTDRAYEQYF
clone_size: NA; v_call: TRBV3-1/TRBV3-2; d_call: NA; j_call: TRBJ2-7; cdr3_nt: TGTGCCAGCAGCCAAGAGGGCCACGAGCAGTACTTC; cdr3_aa: CASSQEGHEQYF